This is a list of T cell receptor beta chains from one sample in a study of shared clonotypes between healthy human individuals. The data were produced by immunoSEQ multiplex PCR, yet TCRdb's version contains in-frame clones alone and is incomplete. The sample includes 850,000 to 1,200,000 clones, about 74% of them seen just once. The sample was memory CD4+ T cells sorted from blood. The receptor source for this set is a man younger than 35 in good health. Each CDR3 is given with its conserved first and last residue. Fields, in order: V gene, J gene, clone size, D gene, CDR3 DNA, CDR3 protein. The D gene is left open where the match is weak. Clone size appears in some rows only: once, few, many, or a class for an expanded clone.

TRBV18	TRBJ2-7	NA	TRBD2	TGTGCCAGCTCTGCCCTAGCGGGAGAATCCGAGCAGTACTTC	CASSALAGESEQYF
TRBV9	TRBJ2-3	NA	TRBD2	TGTGCCAGCAGCCCGCGGACTAGCGGGGGCAGGGGGACAGATACGCAGTATTTT	CASSPRTSGGRGTDTQYF
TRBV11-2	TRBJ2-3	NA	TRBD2	TGTGCCAGCAGCATCTTTGGCGGGGGGGCCACAGATACGCAGTATTTT	CASSIFGGGATDTQYF
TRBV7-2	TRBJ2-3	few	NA	TGTGCCAGCAGCTTATCTTGGGCGTTCACAGATACGCAGTATTTT	CASSLSWAFTDTQYF
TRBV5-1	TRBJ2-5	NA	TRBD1	TGCGCCAGCAGCTGGACAGGGGAAGAGACCCAGTACTTC	CASSWTGEETQYF
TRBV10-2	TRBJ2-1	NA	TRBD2	TGCGCCAGCAGGGACCTAGCGGGAGTTTACAATGAGCAGTTCTTC	CASRDLAGVYNEQFF
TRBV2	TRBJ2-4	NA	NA	TGTGCCAGCAGGGACGGGATCGGCAAAAACATTCAGTACTTC	CASRDGIGKNIQYF
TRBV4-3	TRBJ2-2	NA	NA	TGCGCCAGCAGCCAAGAAAGCGAGGGGTGGGTCGGGGAGCTGTTTTTT	CASSQESEGWVGELFF
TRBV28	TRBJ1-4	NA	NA	TGTGCCAGCAGCTACACCCTTAATGAAAAACTGTTTTTT	CASSYTLNEKLFF
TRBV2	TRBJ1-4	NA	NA	TGTGCCAGCAGTGAACGGTTGGCCACAATGTGGGGCCAACTGTTTTTT	CASSERLATMWGQLFF
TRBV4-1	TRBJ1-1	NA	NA	TGCGCCAGCAGCCCCTCAGAGGGCCGGAACACTGAAGCTTTCTTT	CASSPSEGRNTEAFF
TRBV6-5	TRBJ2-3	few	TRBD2	TGTGCCAGCAGTTACTCGGTGGGAGGGGGCACAGATACGCAGTATTTT	CASSYSVGGGTDTQYF
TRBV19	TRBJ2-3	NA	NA	TGTGCCAGTAGTATTGAAAGTTTCCGGACAGATACGCAGTATTTT	CASSIESFRTDTQYF
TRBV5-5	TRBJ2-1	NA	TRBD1	TGTGCCAGCAGCGACGGGACAGGACTTTACAATGAGCAGTTCTTC	CASSDGTGLYNEQFF
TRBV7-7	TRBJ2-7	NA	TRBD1	TGTGCTAGCAGCTCGGGACAGCCCCCCTACGAGCAGTACTTC	CASSSGQPPYEQYF
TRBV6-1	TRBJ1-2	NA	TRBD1	TGTGCCAGCAGTTCCGGGACAGTTGATGGCTACACCTTC	CASSSGTVDGYTF
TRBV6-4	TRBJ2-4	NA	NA	TGTGCCAGAAGGATCGAGGGGGGGACCAAAAACATTCAGTACTTC	CARRIEGGTKNIQYF
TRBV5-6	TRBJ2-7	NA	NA	TGTGCCAGCAGCTTGATAAGCGCTACCTACGAGCAGTACTTC	CASSLISATYEQYF
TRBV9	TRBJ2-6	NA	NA	TGTGCCAGCAGCGGACGCGGATCCTCTGGGGCCAACGTCCTGACTTTC	CASSGRGSSGANVLTF
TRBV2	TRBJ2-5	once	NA	TGTGCCAGCAACTCGGCAGGGGCCACGGAGACCCAGTACTTC	CASNSAGATETQYF
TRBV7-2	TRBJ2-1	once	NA	TGTGCCAGCAGCTTAAGGCAGGGGAGAAGCTCCTACAATGAGCAGTTCTTC	CASSLRQGRSSYNEQFF
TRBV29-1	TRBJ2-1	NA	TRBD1	TGCAGCGTTGAGGGGACAGGGTTGGGTGAGCAGTTCTTC	CSVEGTGLGEQFF
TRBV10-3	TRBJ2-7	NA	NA	TGTGCCATCAGTCCCGGGGTCGAGCAGTACTTC	CAISPGVEQYF
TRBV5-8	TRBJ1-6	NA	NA	TGTGCCAGCAGCTTGAGACAGGCATCACGAAATTCACCCCTCCACTTT	CASSLRQASRNSPLHF
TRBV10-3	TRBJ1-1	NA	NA	TGTGCCATCAGTGAGTCTGGCAGGGGTATGAACACTGAAGCTTTCTTT	CAISESGRGMNTEAFF
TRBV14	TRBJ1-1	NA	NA	TGTGCCAGCAGCCAACTCCGGGATAGGAACACTGAAGCTTTCTTT	CASSQLRDRNTEAFF
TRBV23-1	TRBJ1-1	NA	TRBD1	TGCGCCAGACACAGGGGGAGGAACACTGAAGCTTTCTTT	CARHRGRNTEAFF
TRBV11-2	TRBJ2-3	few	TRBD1	TGTGCCAGCAGCCAAGCAAGGGGGCCCGCAGATACGCAGTATTTT	CASSQARGPADTQYF
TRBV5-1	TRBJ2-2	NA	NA	TGCGCCAGCAGCCTGGACATAACCACCGGGGAGCTGTTTTTT	CASSLDITTGELFF
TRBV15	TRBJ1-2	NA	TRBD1	TGTGCCACCAGCAGCGGGACAGCTACTAACTATGGCTACACCTTC	CATSSGTATNYGYTF
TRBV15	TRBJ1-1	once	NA	TGTGCCACCAGTCTAGGCGGGGCTTTGAACACTGAAGCTTTCTTT	CATSLGGALNTEAFF
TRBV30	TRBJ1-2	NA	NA	TGTGCCTGGAGTGCCTGGACTAACTATGGCTACACCTTC	CAWSAWTNYGYTF
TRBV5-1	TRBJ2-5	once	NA	TGCGCCAGCAGCCTAGACTCGTCACAAGAGACCCAGTACTTC	CASSLDSSQETQYF
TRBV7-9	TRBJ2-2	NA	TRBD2	TGTGCCAGCAGCTTAGGTAGCGGGACCACCGGGGAGCTGTTTTTT	CASSLGSGTTGELFF
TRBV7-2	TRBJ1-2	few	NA	TGTGCCAGCAGCGTCCCGGGGGTTGGGGGCTACACCTTC	CASSVPGVGGYTF
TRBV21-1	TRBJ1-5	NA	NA	TGTGCCAGCAGTTCAGGGAATCGGAGCAATCAGCCCCAGCATTTT	CASSSGNRSNQPQHF
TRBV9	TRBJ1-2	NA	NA	TGTGCCAGCAGCGGGGACTTTAGGGAGACTAACTATGGCTACACCTTC	CASSGDFRETNYGYTF
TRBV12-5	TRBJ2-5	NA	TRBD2	TGTGCTAGTGGTCATAGCGGGAGGGCCACGAAGACCCAGTACTTC	CASGHSGRATKTQYF
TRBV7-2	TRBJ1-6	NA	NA	TGTGCCAGCAGCTATAGGGGGAATTCACCCCTCCACTTT	CASSYRGNSPLHF
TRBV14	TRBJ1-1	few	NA	TGTGCCAGCAGCCAAGCACGGGGCAGCGTCGGGGCTTTCTTT	CASSQARGSVGAFF
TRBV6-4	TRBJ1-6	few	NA	TGTGCCAGCAGGGGAACAGGGAACAATTCACCCCTCCACTTT	CASRGTGNNSPLHF
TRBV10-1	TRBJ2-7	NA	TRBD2	TGCGCCAGCAGTGACTCTAGCGGGGGTTCCTACGAGCAGTACTTC	CASSDSSGGSYEQYF